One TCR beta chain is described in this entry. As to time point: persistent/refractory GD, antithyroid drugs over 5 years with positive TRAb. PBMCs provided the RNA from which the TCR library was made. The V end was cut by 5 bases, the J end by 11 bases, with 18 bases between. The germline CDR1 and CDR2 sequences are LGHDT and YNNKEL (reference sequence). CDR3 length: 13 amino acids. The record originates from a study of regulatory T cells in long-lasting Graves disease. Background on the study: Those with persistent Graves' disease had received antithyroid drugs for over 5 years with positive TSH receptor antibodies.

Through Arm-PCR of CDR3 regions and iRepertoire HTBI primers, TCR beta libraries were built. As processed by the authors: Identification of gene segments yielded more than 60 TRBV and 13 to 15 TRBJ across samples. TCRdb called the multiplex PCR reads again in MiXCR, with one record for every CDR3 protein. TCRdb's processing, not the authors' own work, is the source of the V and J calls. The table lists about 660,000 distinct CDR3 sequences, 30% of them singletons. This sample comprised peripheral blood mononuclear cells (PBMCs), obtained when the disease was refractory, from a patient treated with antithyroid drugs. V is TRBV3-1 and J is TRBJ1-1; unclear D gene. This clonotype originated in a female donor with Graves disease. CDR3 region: CASSFISTAGAFF. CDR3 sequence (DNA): TGTGCCAGCAGCTTTATCAGCACAGCCGGGGCTTTCTTT.